This T cell receptor (beta chain) was identified in a study of T cells in Graves' hyperthyroidism and ophthalmopathy. Whole-study context: Peripheral blood was collected at initial diagnosis, before any treatment. Study results and caveats: From stable hyperthyroidism, ophthalmopathy was separated by a 13 V-J model.

Remarks on this clonotype: Its specificity is unknown. Since a much larger clone is just one base distant, this may be a read error.

The investigators amplified TCR beta CDR3 regions from RNA transcripts. Researchers ran a first-round RT-PCR on the TCR CDR3 using the HTBI primer set. Via MiXCR, TCRdb re-called the multiplex PCR reads, giving one row per CDR3 protein. The sample has about 600,000 distinct CDR3 sequences; around 15% are singletons. The source is a woman in her thirties or forties with Graves' ophthalmopathy. Sequences were obtained from blood.

The CDR3 DNA reads as TGTGGCTGGAGTGTCAAACAGGACTACGAGCAGTACTTC. Translation: CGWSVKQDYEQYF. The chain combines TRBV30 with TRBJ2-7; possible D gene TRBD1, 5 bases. The CDR3 runs to 13 residues. The germline V gene encodes CDR1 GTSNPN and CDR2 SVGIG (reference sequence).